The 21 T cell receptor beta chains below come from one sample, sequenced in a study of cytomegalovirus exposure and HLA in healthy donors. PCR used 60 Vbeta primers and 13 Jbeta primers. The assay was immunoSEQ multiplex PCR, and TCRdb's table has in-frame clones only and misses some. The sample shows some 110,000 clones, around 69% of them seen only once. The sequenced material came from PBMCs. The origin of the receptors is a man between 45 and 60 years old in good health and CMV-seropositive.

The chain employs TRBV5-1 and TRBJ2-1, with 8 bases that match TRBD2. Germline V lookup: CDR1 SGHRS, CDR2 YFSETQ. The junction had 5 bases not matched to a gene; V was cut back by 0 bases and J by 6 bases. There are 15 residues in the CDR3. The CDR3 DNA is TGCGCCAGCAGCTTGGATGGCGGGGGGTTCAATGAGCAGTTCTTC. It codes for CASSLDGGGFNEQFF. Variable domain in full (rest from reference TRBV5-1 and TRBJ2-1): KAGVTQTPRYLIKTRGQQVTLSCSPISGHRSVSWYQQTPGQGLQFLFEYFSETQRNKGNFPGRFSGRQFSNSRSEMNVSTLELGDSALYLCASSLDGGGFNEQFFGPGTRLTVL.

As to this clone: One end of the junction does not line up with germline, which may come from a read error. The chain has TRBV7-7 and TRBJ2-1, with D perhaps TRBD1 (5 bases). The CDR3 covers 14 residues. Germline V gives CDR1 SSHAT, CDR2 FNYEAQ (reference sequence). The CDR3 region is CASSLSLGVYEQFF. Written as DNA, the CDR3 is TGTGCTAGCAGCTTAAGTTTAGGGGTTTATGAGCAGTTCTTC.

As concerns this clone: The sample has other DNA sequences that encode this CDR3 too. The V gene is TRBV18, the J gene TRBJ2-1, with TRBD1 identical over 8 bases. In germline, CDR1 is KGHSH, CDR2 LQKENI. The CDR3 consists of 15 residues. V trimming: 3 bases; J trimming: 4 bases; junction bases outside the gene matches: 5. CDR3 sequence reads: CASSPPGQVYNEQFF. CDR3 nucleotide sequence: TGTGCCAGCTCACCTCCGGGACAGGTGTACAATGAGCAGTTCTTC. Full variable domain (remainder filled in from reference TRBV18 and TRBJ2-1): NAGVMQNPRHLVRRRGQEARLRCSPMKGHSHVYWYRQLPEEGLKFMVYLQKENIIDESGMPKERFSAEFPKEGPSILRIQQVVRGDSAAYFCASSPPGQVYNEQFFGPGTRLTVL.

With regard to this clone: One junction end does not reproduce the germline sequence, and a read error may be involved. V and J are TRBV7-7 and TRBJ2-1, with TRBD2 matching over 11 bases. The CDR3 has 15 amino acids. Germline V gene lookup returns CDR1 SSHAT and CDR2 FNYEAQ (reference sequence). CDR3 sequence: CASSPGLADYNEQFF. CDR3 sequence (DNA): TGTGCTAGCAGCCCGGGACTAGCGGATTACAATGAGCAGTTCTTC.

V is TRBV12-5 and J is TRBJ2-6; D gene uncertain. Trimming pared 6 bases from V and 0 bases from J, leaving 3 bases between. The CDR3 is 13 amino acids. The V gene's germline CDR1 is LGHNT and CDR2 FRNRAP. In nucleotides, the CDR3 is TGTGCTAGTGGGAGCTCTGGGGCCAACGTCCTGACTTTC. As protein: CASGSSGANVLTF.

The chain couples TRBV6-5 to TRBJ1-3; no clear D gene. Trimming took off 7 bases at V and 0 bases at J, with 10 bases between the two ends. The CDR3 has 14 residues. Germline values: CDR1 MNHEY, CDR2 SVGAGI. CDR3 nucleotides: TGTGCCAGCATCAAAACAGTCTCTGGAAACACCATATATTTT. The encoded protein is CASIKTVSGNTIYF.

The chain combines TRBV7-9 with TRBJ2-7; 8 nucleotides agree with TRBD1. The length of the CDR3 is 15 residues. In germline, CDR1 is SEHNR, CDR2 FQNEAQ (reference sequence). With 3 bases clipped from V and 3 bases from J, the junction kept 7 bases outside the gene matches. In DNA, the CDR3 is TGTGCCAGCAGCTTTTCGGGACAGGCTTTCTACGAGCAGTACTTC. This sequence encodes CASSFSGQAFYEQYF.

CDR3 coding DNA: TGTGCCAGTACCCACCGGGGGGGGGCGGATGGCTACACCTTC. Its translation: CASTHRGGADGYTF. V gene TRBV19 combines with J gene TRBJ1-2, with D tentatively TRBD1 (6 bases). The V end lost 7 bases, the J end lost 6 bases, and 18 bases lay between the germline ends. This CDR3 region has 14 residues. CDR1 LNHDA and CDR2 SQIVND come from the germline V gene (reference sequence).

V is TRBV6-5 and J is TRBJ1-4, with TRBD1 matching 7 bases. CDR3 length: 12 amino acids. In germline, CDR1 is MNHEY, CDR2 SVGAGI. J gave up 8 bases and V 5 bases, and 2 bases lay outside the gene matches. CDR3 DNA: TGTGCCAGCAGTGAACAGGGGGAAAAACTGTTTTTT. Its protein is CASSEQGEKLFF.

The V call is TRBV4-1, the J call TRBJ2-5; 10 bases fit TRBD2. Per the germline V gene, CDR1 is MGHRA and CDR2 is YSYEKL. V shed 0 bases, J shed 7 bases, and the junction held 11 bases outside the gene matches. The length of the CDR3 is 17 residues. The CDR3: CASSQDQLAGPRGTQYF. In DNA form, the CDR3 reads TGCGCCAGCAGCCAAGATCAACTAGCGGGGCCCCGAGGGACCCAGTACTTC.

The chain couples TRBV27 to TRBJ2-4; D possibly corresponds to TRBD2 (5 bases). This CDR3 region has 14 residues. V shed 5 bases and J shed 6 bases, with 14 bases lying between them. Germline V gives CDR1 MNHEY, CDR2 SMNVEV (reference sequence). The CDR3 loop reads CASSTSSGGNIQYF. The CDR3 region has the DNA TGTGCCAGCAGTACCTCTTCCGGAGGAAACATTCAGTACTTC.

The chain carries TRBV10-3 and TRBJ2-1, with D perhaps matching TRBD2 (5 bases). This CDR3 has 16 residues. Germline CDR1 ENHRY, CDR2 SYGVKD. Trimming took 0 bases from V and 4 from J, leaving 13 bases between them. In DNA form, the CDR3 reads TGTGCCATCAGTGAGTCAACGGGATCCGGGTACAATGAGCAGTTCTTC. It encodes CAISESTGSGYNEQFF.

The chain couples TRBV23-1 to TRBJ2-5; possibly TRBD2 for D (6 bases). TRBV23-1 is noted as an ORF with a role that remains uncertain. This CDR3 comprises 14 residues. Trimming pared 10 bases from V and 3 bases from J, leaving 18 bases between. CDR3 sequence: CATSGVGPEETQYF. CDR3 sequence (DNA): TGCGCCACTTCGGGGGTAGGTCCCGAAGAGACCCAGTACTTC.

The chain joins TRBV5-1 to TRBJ2-2; no firm D call. Between the trimmed V and J ends, which lost 2 bases and 4 bases, there was a span of 9 bases. This CDR3 is built from 14 residues. The germline V gene has CDR1 SGHRS and CDR2 YFSETQ. In DNA form, the CDR3 reads TGCGCCAGCAGCTTATCACAGTCCACCGGGGAGCTGTTTTTT. Its translation: CASSLSQSTGELFF. The whole variable domain, filled in from reference TRBV5-1 and TRBJ2-2, reads KAGVTQTPRYLIKTRGQQVTLSCSPISGHRSVSWYQQTPGQGLQFLFEYFSETQRNKGNFPGRFSGRQFSNSRSEMNVSTLELGDSALYLCASSLSQSTGELFFGEGSRLTVL.

The rearrangement uses TRBV28 and TRBJ1-2; 7 nucleotides agree with TRBD1. This CDR3 is 18 amino acids long. V lost 6 bases to trimming and J lost 4 bases; unmatched junction nucleotides: 20. Germline V CDR1 and CDR2: MDHEN, SYDVKM. This CDR3 reads CASSGPSLDRALFYGYTF. The CDR3 nucleotides are TGTGCCAGCAGCGGGCCTTCCTTAGACAGGGCCCTCTTCTATGGCTACACCTTC.

The chain links TRBV10-3 to TRBJ2-1, with TRBD1 matching 7 bases. The CDR3 loop spans 13 amino acids. Germline loops: CDR1 ENHRY, CDR2 SYGVKD. V lost 4 bases, J lost 6 bases, and 3 bases stayed unmatched. The CDR3 region is CAISGTGPNEQFF. The CDR3, as DNA: TGTGCCATCAGTGGGACAGGCCCCAATGAGCAGTTCTTC.

The chain is built from TRBV5-5 and TRBJ1-2; no reliable D call. V was shortened by 0 bases and J by 3 bases, with 12 bases between the two germline ends. CDR1 and CDR2 from the germline V gene are SGHKS and YYEKEE (reference sequence). CDR3 length: 15 residues. The CDR3 sequence is CASSLAVQLDYGYTF. The DNA of the CDR3 is TGTGCCAGCAGCTTGGCCGTGCAGTTGGACTATGGCTACACCTTC. Using reference TRBV5-5 and TRBJ1-2 for the parts outside the CDR3, the full variable domain is DAGVTQSPTHLIKTRGQQVTLRCSPISGHKSVSWYQQVLGQGPQFIFQYYEKEERGRGNFPDRFSARQFPNYSSELNVNALLLGDSALYLCASSLAVQLDYGYTFGSGTRLTVV.

The chain uses TRBV27 and TRBJ1-6, with D tentatively TRBD1 (6 bases). V shed 5 bases and J shed 7 bases, with 12 bases lying between them. The germline CDR1 and CDR2 sequences are MNHEY and SMNVEV (reference sequence). The CDR3 is 14 residues long. The CDR3 is CASSLRDKNSPLHF. DNA of the CDR3: TGTGCCAGCAGTCTCCGGGACAAAAATTCACCCCTCCACTTT.

J is TRBJ1-3 and V is TRBV11-2; 9 nucleotides agree with TRBD1. This CDR3 has 15 amino acids. The germline V gene has CDR1 SGHAT and CDR2 FQNNGV. Trimming took 4 bases from V and 3 from J; bases not matched to a gene: 4. The CDR3 here is CASSYRDRDGNTIYF. The CDR3 nucleotides read TGTGCCAGCAGCTACCGGGACAGGGATGGAAACACCATATATTTT.

The genes are TRBV7-6 and TRBJ2-6; D remains ambiguous. V was pared by 9 bases and J by 0 bases, with 18 bases between. The CDR3 spans 17 residues. Looked up from germline, CDR1 is SGHVS and CDR2 is FNYEAQ. The CDR3 loop reads CASRRRTVHSGANVLTF. CDR3 coding DNA: TGTGCCAGTAGGAGACGCACCGTGCACTCTGGGGCCAACGTCCTGACTTTC.

This chain connects TRBV2 to TRBJ2-1; tentatively, D is TRBD2 (6 bases). Germline assignment: CDR1 SNHLY and CDR2 FYNNEI. Trimming left V 4 bases short and J 13 bases short, with 14 bases between. The CDR3 sequence is 12 residues long. The CDR3 DNA is TGTGCCAGCAGTGGGGACGAGGAGGGTCAGTTCTTC. Amino acids: CASSGDEEGQFF.